The rows below give T cell receptor beta chains drawn from one sample of a study of T cell changes during pregnancy in multiple sclerosis. Sequenced by immunoSEQ multiplex PCR; TCRdb stores in-frame clones only, minus some. The repertoire includes 40,000 to 50,000 clones, approximately 94% of them detected once, and 0.6% to 0.75% sits in the top ten. Source: CD4+ T cells from peripheral blood mononuclear cells, taken in the third trimester of pregnancy. The receptors come from a female donor with multiple sclerosis, enrolled in a pregnancy study. The CDR3 runs from the conserved cysteine through the conserved F or W.

CDR3 protein: CAISVLASYEQYF
V gene: TRBV10-3

CDR3 protein: CASSPGRRGPNTEAFF
V gene: TRBV5-1

CDR3 protein: CASSLDVLLENYGYTF
V gene: TRBV5-5

CDR3 protein: CASRRRGGNTIYF
V gene: TRBV5-4

CDR3 protein: CASTGTGVYLAKNIQYF
V gene: TRBV19

CDR3 protein: CASTKSPGVETQYF
V gene: TRBV7-6

CDR3 protein: CASRPSGANNEQFF
V gene: TRBV6-4

CDR3 protein: CASRQGSFNQPQHF
V gene: TRBV27

CDR3 protein: CASSYFTRAGELFF
V gene: TRBV6-5

CDR3 protein: CASARGGPYTEAFF
V gene: TRBV27

CDR3 protein: CASSERQGAGSGANVLTF
V gene: TRBV6-1

CDR3 protein: CASSEGQGRTNTEAFF
V gene: TRBV5-4

CDR3 protein: CASSPSTGFQNEKLFF
V gene: TRBV28

CDR3 protein: CAWSAGTSGTYEQYF
V gene: TRBV30

CDR3 protein: CASSPRGQGPLYEQYF
V gene: TRBV6-6

CDR3 protein: CASSGGQGNSPLHF
V gene: TRBV9

CDR3 protein: CASPQATGSNQPQHF
V gene: TRBV27

CDR3 protein: CASSVSAGPLYTF
V gene: TRBV9

CDR3 protein: CASSLDRANEKLFF
V gene: TRBV5-5

CDR3 protein: CASSQDRVLAGRGAGELFF
V gene: TRBV4-3

CDR3 protein: CASQAGGVYEQFF
V gene: TRBV27

CDR3 protein: CASSPGGSPWVYGYTF
V gene: TRBV18

CDR3 protein: CASSEGLTSGGAIQETQYF
V gene: TRBV10-1

CDR3 protein: CASSFGQGAYNEQFF
V gene: TRBV6-5

CDR3 protein: CASSYRGYNEQFF
V gene: TRBV6-5

CDR3 protein: CSAGRNTEAFF
V gene: TRBV20-1

CDR3 protein: CAISELGDGYTF
V gene: TRBV10-3

CDR3 protein: CASSPRTGGWTEAFF
V gene: TRBV27

CDR3 protein: CASSPPGQGYNEQFF
V gene: TRBV18

CDR3 protein: CASSLTGGYNSPLHF
V gene: TRBV27

CDR3 protein: CASSLLLAGRVDTQYF
V gene: TRBV5-4

CDR3 protein: CASSPRGSGRIGELFF
V gene: TRBV9

CDR3 protein: CASSVGGARNTEAFF
V gene: TRBV9

CDR3 protein: CASSQARLAGGYNEQFF
V gene: TRBV4-2

CDR3 protein: CASSPLGAYEQYF
V gene: TRBV6-6

CDR3 protein: CASSQDRVARETQYF
V gene: TRBV14

CDR3 protein: CASSGKLWDSSYNEQFF
V gene: TRBV19

CDR3 protein: CASSLTGGASEAFF
V gene: TRBV7-3

CDR3 protein: CASSFKRNTEAFF
V gene: TRBV7-2